This T cell receptor (beta chain) is from a study of cytomegalovirus exposure and HLA in healthy donors. The PCR used 60 Vbeta and 13 Jbeta primers. Only in-frame clones appear in the TCRdb table, and some are missing; sequencing was by immunoSEQ multiplex PCR. This sample has 96,000 or so clones, with about 70% found just once. Sequences were obtained from PBMCs. The TCR sequence derives from a woman in her 70s in good health and CMV-seropositive.

CDR3: CAWRRDLDEQYF. The CDR3, as DNA: TGTGCCTGGAGGAGAGATTTAGACGAGCAGTACTTC. The rearrangement joins TRBV30 to TRBJ2-7; no reliable D call. In germline, CDR1 is GTSNPN, CDR2 SVGIG (reference sequence). Deletions cut 3 bases from V and 5 bases from J, with 11 bases between. CDR3 length: 12 amino acids.